Below, 5 T cell receptor beta chains from the same sample are listed, as sequenced in a study of blood T cell repertoires in COVID-19. The repertoire was sequenced with immunoSEQ multiplex PCR; TCRdb's copy has only in-frame clones and lacks some. Of 13,000 to 15,000 clones listed, over 80% are singletons. The sample comprised peripheral blood. All receptors derive from a man in his forties with active or convalescent COVID-19.

CDR3 sequence (DNA): TGTGCCAGCAGTTTTCAGAACACTGAAGCTTTCTTT. Its protein product is CASSFQNTEAFF. The chain is built from TRBV28 and TRBJ1-1, with D unclear. V was clipped by 3 bases and J by 1 base, with 3 bases between them. This CDR3 has 12 amino acids. CDR1 is MDHEN, CDR2 SYDVKM, per germline.

V gene TRBV5-5 combines with J gene TRBJ2-5; TRBD2 agrees at 8 bases. Looked up from germline, CDR1 is SGHKS and CDR2 is YYEKEE (reference sequence). The CDR3 totals 14 residues. Unmatched junction bases numbered 8, after V lost 6 bases and J lost 4 bases. The CDR3 protein is CASIGGLVGETQYF. For the CDR3, the DNA is TGTGCCAGCATCGGGGGACTAGTCGGAGAGACCCAGTACTTC.

On this clone: A junction boundary mismatches the germline segment, possibly from a read error. The chain links TRBV6-1 to TRBJ2-3; 9 bases line up with TRBD2. This CDR3 contains 17 residues. Germline CDR1 is MNHNS and CDR2 is SASEGT. CDR3 DNA: TGTGCCAGCGGTGAGGCCTGGGGCGGGGGGGCCACAGATACGCAGTATTTT. Protein: CASGEAWGGGATDTQYF.

The chain links TRBV5-5 to TRBJ2-1; weak D call: TRBD1 (5 bases). The germline V gene encodes CDR1 SGHKS and CDR2 YYEKEE (reference sequence). The CDR3 contains 15 residues. The V end lost 1 base, the J end lost 0 bases, and 8 bases lay between the germline ends. CDR3 sequence reads: CASSLRGSSYNEQFF. For the CDR3, the DNA is TGTGCCAGCAGCTTGAGGGGCAGCTCCTACAATGAGCAGTTCTTC.

The chain combines TRBV18 with TRBJ1-3; 7 nucleotides match TRBD1. This CDR3 is built from 16 residues. The germline gives CDR1 KGHSH, CDR2 LQKENI. Losses at the gene ends were 2 bases for V and 0 bases for J; bases not matched to a gene: 4. CDR3 amino acids: CASSPSTGVSGNTIYF. CDR3 in DNA: TGTGCCAGCTCACCATCCACAGGGGTCTCTGGAAACACCATATATTTT.